Following are 27 T cell receptor beta chains from one sample sequenced in a study of blood T cell repertoires in COVID-19. Sequencing was performed with immunoSEQ multiplex PCR; in TCRdb, only in-frame clones are kept and a portion is missing. The table lists some 150,000 clones, 85% to 90% of them singletons. The source material was peripheral blood. The receptors derive from a woman aged 80 or over in a cohort sampled during active or convalescent COVID-19.

The chain links TRBV13 to TRBJ1-1; tentative D call: TRBD1 (5 bases). CDR1 and CDR2 (germline): PRHDT, FYEKMQ (reference sequence). This CDR3 comprises 13 residues. The V end was cut by 10 bases, the J end by 0 bases, with 12 bases between. This CDR3 reads CAILQEMNTEAFF. The CDR3 DNA follows: TGTGCCATCTTACAGGAGATGAACACTGAAGCTTTCTTT.

The chain links TRBV5-1 to TRBJ2-6; no reliable D call. Germline CDR1 SGHRS, CDR2 YFSETQ. Trimming removed 4 bases from V and 2 bases from J, with 7 bases in between. CDR3 length equals 14 residues. Written as DNA, the CDR3 is TGCGCCAGCAGCCAAACAGCTGGGGCCAACGTCCTGACTTTC. Its protein is CASSQTAGANVLTF.

This clone was recorded only once. This chain links TRBV18 with TRBJ2-1, with D perhaps TRBD2 (6 bases). The germline gives CDR1 KGHSH, CDR2 LQKENI. V shed 3 bases and J shed 8 bases, with 11 bases lying between them. The CDR3 has 13 residues. The CDR3 spells CASSPPGVDEQFF. Here the CDR3 DNA reads TGTGCCAGCTCACCTCCGGGAGTGGATGAGCAGTTCTTC.

The genes are TRBV27 and TRBJ1-6; 7 bases are shared with TRBD1. CDR3 length equals 12 residues. The V gene's germline CDR1 is MNHEY and CDR2 SMNVEV (reference sequence). J lost 13 bases, V lost 4 bases, and 4 bases had no gene match. The CDR3: CASSYLQGPLHF. The CDR3 DNA sequence: TGTGCCAGCAGTTACTTACAGGGGCCCCTCCACTTT.

Concerning this clone itself: One end of the junction varies from germline; a read error may be responsible. The chain combines TRBV7-2 with TRBJ1-1; the match to TRBD1 covers 7 bases. Germline CDR1 reads SGHTA; CDR2 reads FQGNSA. The CDR3 is made up of 14 amino acids. Here the CDR3 reads CASSLDRLNAEAFF. CDR3 DNA sequence: TGTGCCAGCAGCCTGGACAGGTTGAACGCTGAAGCTTTCTTT.

The chain combines TRBV6-6 with TRBJ2-1; perhaps TRBD2 as D (5 bases). CDR1 is MNHNY, CDR2 SVGAGI, per germline (reference sequence). V lost 2 bases and J 7 bases, leaving 9 bases between the germline ends. The CDR3 consists of 13 residues. CDR3 region: CASSYSSGNEQFF. As DNA, the CDR3 is TGTGCCAGCAGTTACAGCTCGGGGAATGAGCAGTTCTTC.

The chain couples TRBV3-1 (or the pseudogene TRBV3-2) to TRBJ1-4; 12 bases align to TRBD1. This CDR3 contains 16 residues. With 4 bases clipped from V and 6 bases from J, the junction kept 6 bases outside the gene matches. The germline V gene has CDR1 LGHDT and CDR2 YNNKEL (reference sequence). The CDR3 coding sequence is TGTGCCAGCAGCCTCTGGGACAGGGGGCCGGATGAAAAACTGTTTTTT. Protein: CASSLWDRGPDEKLFF.

This clone has a single count. V is TRBV2 and J is TRBJ1-2, with 7 bases identical to TRBD1. This CDR3 region has 14 residues. Germline CDR1 reads SNHLY; CDR2 reads FYNNEI. V shed 8 bases and J 2 bases; nucleotides not matched to a gene: 8. The CDR3 is CASRQGLPNYGYTF. The CDR3 nucleotides are TGTGCCAGCCGACAGGGACTCCCAAACTATGGCTACACCTTC.

The chain links TRBV19 to TRBJ1-1; no clear D gene. The CDR3 contains 13 residues. Between the trimmed V and J ends, which lost 1 base and 7 bases, there was a span of 10 bases. CDR1 LNHDA and CDR2 SQIVND come from the germline V gene (reference sequence). DNA of the CDR3: TGTGCCAGTAGTATAGGGCTGACGGGTGAAGCTTTCTTT. Translated: CASSIGLTGEAFF. The full variable domain, its missing parts supplied by reference TRBV19 and TRBJ1-1, is DGGITQSPKYLFRKEGQNVTLSCEQNLNHDAMYWYRQDPGQGLRLIYYSQIVNDFQKGDIAEGYSVSREKKESFPLTVTSAQKNPTAFYLCASSIGLTGEAFFGQGTRLTVV.

The genes are TRBV27 and TRBJ2-7; D uncertain. The V gene lost 2 bases and the J gene lost 6 bases, with 11 bases spanning the gap. CDR1 is MNHEY, CDR2 SMNVEV, per germline (reference sequence). This CDR3 has 13 amino acids. CDR3 region: CASSLRSSGEQYV. The DNA for the CDR3 is TGTGCCAGCAGTTTACGCTCGAGTGGCGAGCAGTACGTC.

The sample holds one count of this clone. J is TRBJ2-3 and V is TRBV27; TRBD2 aligns across 12 bases. The V segment lost 3 bases and the J segment 4 bases; nucleotides outside the gene matches: 11. This CDR3 has 18 amino acids. Germline values: CDR1 MNHEY, CDR2 SMNVEV (reference sequence). The CDR3 DNA sequence: TGTGCCAGCAGTTTGACTAGCGGGGGCCATCGGGGGCCAGATACGCAGTATTTT. Translated, it gives CASSLTSGGHRGPDTQYF.

This clone was recorded once. V and J are TRBV11-2 and TRBJ2-1, with 12 bases identical to TRBD2. J lost 6 bases, V lost 5 bases, and 17 bases had no gene match. The CDR3 sequence is 19 residues long. Germline lookup yields CDR1 SGHAT and CDR2 FQNNGV. For the CDR3, the DNA is TGTGCCAGCAGCCCGCGTCCTACTCGACTAGCGGGAGAAGGCAATGAGCAGTTCTTC. Amino acid sequence: CASSPRPTRLAGEGNEQFF. Combining the CDR3 with reference TRBV11-2 and TRBJ2-1 gives the whole variable domain EAGVAQSPRYKIIEKRQSVAFWCNPISGHATLYWYQQILGQGPKLLIQFQNNGVVDDSQLPKDRFSAERLKGVDSTLKIQPAKLEDSAVYLCASSPRPTRLAGEGNEQFFGPGTRLTVL.

The table lists this clone with a count of one. The J gene is TRBJ2-1, the V gene TRBV29-1; TRBD1 matches at 8 bases. Germline assignment: CDR1 SQVTM and CDR2 ANQGSEA. With V trimmed by 4 bases and J by 6 bases, 11 bases remained unmatched. This CDR3 is 15 amino acids long. The CDR3 here is CSVVTRQGAGNEQFF. The CDR3 DNA is TGCAGCGTTGTAACGCGGCAGGGGGCTGGCAATGAGCAGTTCTTC.

The V and J genes are TRBV6-5 and TRBJ1-2; 7 bases are a match to TRBD1. The CDR3 is 15 amino acids. Germline V gives CDR1 MNHEY, CDR2 SVGAGI. The V gene end was trimmed by 2 bases and the J gene end by 6 bases; junction bases not matched to a gene: 9. The CDR3 sequence: CASSYGDRVKDGYTF. The CDR3 coding sequence is TGTGCCAGCAGTTACGGTGACAGGGTGAAAGATGGCTACACCTTC.

This sequence joins TRBV29-1 and TRBJ2-2, with D possibly matching TRBD2 (5 bases). V was shortened by 7 bases and J by 3 bases, with 9 bases between the two germline ends. The CDR3 consists of 12 residues. Germline CDR1 and CDR2: SQVTM and ANQGSEA. CDR3 DNA sequence: TGCAGCGGGAGGTGGGACACCGGGGAGCTGTTTTTT. Translating gives CSGRWDTGELFF.

This clone was observed a handful of times. The chain uses TRBV6-1 and TRBJ1-4; unclear D gene. Germline V gene data show CDR1 as MNHNS and CDR2 as SASEGT. This CDR3 contains 13 residues. V lost 0 bases to trimming and J lost 7 bases, with 6 bases between them. In DNA, the CDR3 is TGTGCCAGCAGTGAAGCGGGCCCTGAAAAACTGTTTTTT. It translates to CASSEAGPEKLFF.

The chain joins TRBV25-1 to TRBJ1-5, with a weak D call TRBD1 (5 bases). The germline gives CDR1 MGHDK, CDR2 SYGVNS. The V gene lost 6 bases and the J gene lost 6 bases, with 15 bases spanning the gap. This CDR3 is built from 14 residues. The CDR3 spells CASRETGYGQPQHF. The CDR3 nucleotides read TGTGCCAGCAGGGAAACAGGTTATGGTCAGCCCCAGCATTTT.

This clone has a handful of counts. This chain links TRBV11-2 with TRBJ1-1; 8 bases are shared with TRBD1. CDR3 length: 14 amino acids. Losses at the gene ends were 0 bases for V and 10 bases for J; bases not matched to a gene: 7. Germline V gene data show CDR1 as SGHAT and CDR2 as FQNNGV. CDR3 coding DNA: TGTGCCAGCAGCTTAGAACCGGGGACAGGTCGAGCTTTCTTT. The encoded protein is CASSLEPGTGRAFF.

This clone has more than one count but fewer than ten. The rearrangement links TRBV5-8 to TRBJ2-5; D not resolved. Trimming shortened V by 1 base and J by 5 bases, and 6 bases separated the two germline ends. Germline V gene lookup returns CDR1 SGHTS and CDR2 YDEGEE. This CDR3 has 12 residues. The chain's CDR3 is CASSLTWETQYF. In nucleotides, the CDR3 is TGTGCCAGCAGCTTGACATGGGAGACCCAGTACTTC.

The chain combines TRBV27 with TRBJ1-1; D remains unclear. The V and J ends lost 6 bases and 1 base respectively, with 12 bases between them. Looked up from germline, CDR1 is MNHEY and CDR2 is SMNVEV (reference sequence). The CDR3 spans 14 residues. The CDR3 DNA is TGTGCCAGCAGATCCGGACGGGGGAACACTGAAGCTTTCTTT. Encoded protein: CASRSGRGNTEAFF.

In its sample, this clone was seen once. The V call is TRBV20-1, the J call TRBJ2-7; 9 bases are shared with TRBD1. Germline CDR1 DFQATT, CDR2 SNEGSKA (reference sequence). V lost 3 bases and J lost 3; bases outside the gene matches: 6. CDR3 length equals 14 residues. This chain's CDR3 is CSASTGTGYYEQYF. In nucleotides, the CDR3 is TGCAGTGCTAGTACCGGGACAGGGTACTACGAGCAGTACTTC.

The chain couples TRBV5-1 to TRBJ2-2; tentatively, D is TRBD2 (5 bases). V gave up 4 bases and J gave up 4 bases, with 11 bases separating them. The CDR3 runs to 14 residues. Germline CDR1 and CDR2: SGHRS and YFSETQ. For the CDR3, the DNA is TGCGCCAGCAGCAAGGGTGGAGGCACCGGGGAGCTGTTTTTT. Amino acid sequence: CASSKGGGTGELFF.

This clone came up once. The rearrangement uses TRBV5-5 and TRBJ1-5; 10 nucleotides match TRBD1. CDR1 SGHKS and CDR2 YYEKEE come from the germline V gene (reference sequence). The CDR3 length is 15 residues. Trimming at V came to 4 bases and at J to 5 bases, leaving 6 bases not matched to a gene. The CDR3 nucleotides are TGTGCCAGCAGCCCGGACAGGGGGGGCTATCAGCCCCAGCATTTT. Translated: CASSPDRGGYQPQHF.

V and J are TRBV5-5 and TRBJ2-1; D unresolved. This CDR3 is 14 amino acids long. The germline V gene has CDR1 SGHKS and CDR2 YYEKEE (reference sequence). Trimming took 4 bases from V and 2 from J, leaving 10 bases between them. The CDR3 is CASSLEATYNEQFF. CDR3 sequence (DNA): TGTGCCAGCAGCCTCGAAGCGACCTACAATGAGCAGTTCTTC.

V is TRBV5-1 and J is TRBJ2-2; a possible D gene is TRBD1 (6 bases). The germline V and J ends were trimmed by 0 bases and 2 bases, with 14 bases remaining between them. The CDR3 length is 17 residues. The germline CDR1 and CDR2 sequences are SGHRS and YFSETQ. CDR3: CASSLDFNRVNTGELFF. In DNA form, the CDR3 reads TGCGCCAGCAGCTTGGACTTTAACAGGGTAAACACCGGGGAGCTGTTTTTT. Together with reference TRBV5-1 and TRBJ2-2, the CDR3 gives the full variable domain: KAGVTQTPRYLIKTRGQQVTLSCSPISGHRSVSWYQQTPGQGLQFLFEYFSETQRNKGNFPGRFSGRQFSNSRSEMNVSTLELGDSALYLCASSLDFNRVNTGELFFGEGSRLTVL.

The chain carries TRBV10-3 and TRBJ2-7; 7 nucleotides match TRBD1. J gave up 4 bases and V 4 bases, and 1 base lay outside the gene matches. The CDR3 is made up of 12 amino acids. Per the germline V gene, CDR1 is ENHRY and CDR2 is SYGVKD. The CDR3 reads CAISGQGYEQYV. The CDR3, as DNA: TGTGCCATCAGTGGACAGGGTTACGAGCAGTACGTC.

Only one count was recorded for this clone. V is TRBV5-1 and J is TRBJ2-5, with a tentative D call TRBD2 (5 bases). V shed 6 bases and J shed 7 bases, with 16 bases lying between them. Germline assignment: CDR1 SGHRS and CDR2 YFSETQ. This CDR3 has 13 amino acids. CDR3: CASIRGRTGTQYF. For the CDR3, the DNA is TGCGCCAGCATCCGCGGGCGTACGGGGACCCAGTACTTC.